The rows below give T cell receptor beta chains drawn from one sample of a study of glioma-infiltrating T cells after dendritic cell vaccination. The table came from immunoSEQ multiplex PCR; TCRdb's copy has only in-frame clones and leaves some out. The repertoire holds 100,000 or so clones, with 86% as singletons. This material consisted of blood, taken before dendritic cell vaccination. These receptors came from a human donor with glioblastoma. Each CDR3 is given with its conserved first and last residue. The order of the fields is CDR3 length, D gene, J gene, V gene, clone size, CDR3 protein, CDR3 DNA. A D gene is named only where the DNA matches it firmly. Clone size is given for some rows only: seen once, a few or many times, or a class if the clone is expanded.

14,-,TRBJ2-2,TRBV27,few,CASSLYGGPGELFF,TGTGCCAGCAGTTTATATGGGGGCCCCGGGGAGCTGTTTTTT
15,TRBD2,TRBJ2-1,TRBV11-2,-,CASSPSRGSTHEQFF,TGTGCCAGCAGCCCCTCTCGCGGGAGTACCCATGAGCAGTTCTTC
14,-,TRBJ2-7,TRBV6-5,-,CASSPGLGTYEQYF,TGTGCCAGCAGCCCGGGGTTGGGGACCTACGAGCAGTACTTC
11,-,TRBJ2-7,TRBV27,-,CASTQGGEQYF,TGTGCCAGCACCCAGGGGGGAGAGCAGTACTTC
13,-,TRBJ1-6,TRBV11-3,-,CASSRTANSPLHF,TGTGCCAGCAGCCGGACAGCTAATTCACCCCTCCACTTT
14,TRBD1,TRBJ2-3,TRBV28,large,CASSGDRDTDTQYF,TGTGCCAGCAGTGGGGACAGGGACACAGATACGCAGTATTTT
14,-,TRBJ2-3,TRBV27,-,CASSQAVSTDTQYF,TGTGCCAGCAGTCAAGCGGTTAGCACAGATACGCAGTATTTT
14,TRBD1,TRBJ1-1,TRBV19,-,CASSTADRWTEAFF,TGTGCCAGTAGTACCGCGGACAGGTGGACTGAAGCTTTCTTT
16,TRBD1,TRBJ2-1,TRBV7-6,-,CASSPGQGNPYNEQFF,TGTGCCAGCAGCCCAGGACAGGGGAACCCCTACAATGAGCAGTTCTTC
20,-,TRBJ2-5,TRBV5-1,once,CASSAGVGRLVSMTEETQYF,TGCGCCAGCAGCGCTGGTGTGGGGCGGCTAGTGTCCATGACGGAAGAGACCCAGTACTTC
13,-,TRBJ2-7,TRBV19,-,CASSAGLSYEQYF,TGTGCCAGTAGTGCGGGACTTTCCTACGAGCAGTACTTC
17,-,TRBJ2-5,TRBV28,-,CASSDRDIGTVWETQYF,TGTGCCAGCAGTGATAGGGACATCGGGACCGTTTGGGAGACCCAGTACTTC
17,TRBD2,TRBJ2-3,TRBV5-1,-,CASSPDPGTSDLDTQYF,TGCGCCAGCAGCCCGGATCCGGGGACTAGCGATTTAGATACGCAGTATTTT
13,-,TRBJ1-5,TRBV5-1,-,CASSLDTRGPQHF,TGCGCCAGCAGCTTGGACACCCGTGGGCCCCAGCATTTT
14,-,TRBJ2-7,TRBV28,once,CASSLVQGRHEQYF,TGTGCCAGCAGTTTAGTGCAGGGTCGGCACGAGCAGTACTTC
20,TRBD2,TRBJ2-5,TRBV5-1,few,CASSSSPTLRTSRHQETQYF,TGCGCCAGCAGCAGTTCTCCTACTCTTCGGACTAGCAGACACCAAGAGACCCAGTACTTC
14,-,TRBJ2-6,TRBV19,-,CASTLRSGANVLTF,TGTGCCAGTACCCTTCGCTCTGGGGCCAACGTCCTGACTTTC
12,TRBD1,TRBJ1-5,TRBV27,-,CANNTGVQPQHF,TGTGCCAACAATACAGGGGTTCAGCCCCAGCATTTT
13,-,TRBJ1-1,TRBV2,-,CARSTGMNTEAFF,TGTGCCAGATCGACAGGTATGAACACTGAAGCTTTCTTT
14,TRBD1,TRBJ2-7,TRBV13,-,CASSPGQGVHEQYF,TGTGCCAGCAGCCCTGGACAGGGCGTCCACGAGCAGTACTTC
14,-,TRBJ2-5,TRBV6-6,-,CASRWTAVGETQYF,TGTGCCAGCAGATGGACAGCAGTGGGGGAGACCCAGTACTTC
15,TRBD2,TRBJ2-7,TRBV5-1,-,CASRTGGGNHYEQYF,TGCGCCAGCAGAACGGGGGGAGGAAACCACTACGAGCAGTACTTC
13,-,TRBJ1-1,TRBV18,-,CASSRTDNTEAFF,TGTGCCAGCTCCCGGACTGACAACACTGAAGCTTTCTTT
13,-,TRBJ1-2,TRBV18,-,CASSPAAVDGYTF,TGTGCCAGCTCACCAGCGGCAGTAGATGGCTACACCTTC
15,-,TRBJ1-1,TRBV6-6,-,CASSYLAGVNTEAFF,TGTGCCAGCAGTTATCTGGCAGGGGTGAACACTGAAGCTTTCTTT
16,-,TRBJ1-4,TRBV9,-,CASSVEHEAVEEKLFF,TGTGCCAGCAGCGTAGAGCACGAGGCGGTGGAAGAAAAACTGTTTTTT
13,-,TRBJ1-1,TRBV6-5,-,CASSYWSSTEAFF,TGTGCCAGCAGTTACTGGTCTAGCACTGAAGCTTTCTTT
15,TRBD2,TRBJ2-5,TRBV7-8,once,CASSSTSGSWETQYF,TGTGCCAGCAGCTCGACTAGCGGGAGTTGGGAGACCCAGTACTTC